Sequencing of this T cell receptor beta chain was carried out in a study of CD8+ T cells in alopecia areata. Study context: Oral tofacitinib (5 to 10 mg twice daily) was administered to treated patients. Among treated patients, severity was scored by affected scalp area percentage.

Overall study findings and caveats: Many expanded lesional clones persisted during tofacitinib (in both scalp and blood).

After isolation, RNA underwent reverse transcription to generate cDNA as the sequencing template. The repertoire was sequenced with immunoSEQ multiplex PCR; TCRdb's copy has only in-frame clones and lacks some. The sample lists about 270,000 clones; over 45% were seen once. Specified treatment: oral pan-JAK inhibitor, 5-10 mg twice daily. V dropped 5 bases and J dropped 7 bases, with 11 bases sitting between them. This CDR3 region has 13 residues. Germline V CDR1 and CDR2: SEHNR, FQNEAQ (reference sequence). This clone has only a few counts. Its target is unknown. The gene calls are TRBV7-9 and TRBJ1-4, with D hard to call. This receptor was identified in a human donor with alopecia areata. The starting material was CD4+ T cells sorted from blood, obtained at week 52, from a patient treated with tofacitinib. This chain's CDR3 is CASSPRGGEKLFF. CDR3 sequence (DNA): TGTGCCAGCAGCCCTCGGGGTGGTGAAAAACTGTTTTTT.